This T cell receptor (beta chain) came from a study of cytomegalovirus exposure and HLA in healthy donors. Note on this clone: Its cognate antigen is unknown.

Losses at the gene ends were 4 bases for V and 12 bases for J; bases not matched to a gene: 7. The CDR3 extends over 12 amino acids. Germline V CDR1 and CDR2: SGDLS, YYNGEE. Study observations and caveats: According to the study, around 150 TCR beta chains were cytomegalovirus-associated. The CMV antigen specificity of three CMV-associated chains was confirmed through in vitro analysis.

The PCR contained 60 Vbeta and 13 Jbeta primers. Profiling relied on immunoSEQ multiplex PCR, and the TCRdb table lists in-frame clones only, not all of them. The sample contains tens of thousands of clones, around 80% of which appear only once. The source of this sequence is a man aged 25 to 40 in good health and CMV-seronegative. The sample taken for sequencing was PBMCs. The chain recombines TRBV9 with TRBJ2-7, with TRBD1 identical over 10 bases. The CDR3 nucleotides read TGTGCCAGCAGCCTCGGGACAGGGGTTGTGTACTTC. Protein: CASSLGTGVVYF.